This T cell receptor beta chain originates from a study of blood T cell repertoires in COVID-19. Overall study context: From the United States, Italy and Spain came samples of acute and convalescent COVID-19.

The study drew participants aged about 18 to 89 years from roughly 25 US areas. Either two negative PCRs, clearance, or symptom resolution qualified Cohort 3 donors as recovered. Trimming took off 5 bases at V and 3 bases at J, with 28 bases between the two ends. CDR1 is LNHDA, CDR2 SQIVND, per germline (reference sequence). The CDR3 runs 20 residues. Sequencing was performed with immunoSEQ multiplex PCR; in TCRdb, only in-frame clones are kept and a portion is missing. The table shows a few hundred thousand clones, with 70% to 90% occurring only once. Sequenced sample: PBMCs or T cells enriched from blood (not recorded which). V and J are TRBV19 and TRBJ2-2; no definite D call. This clonotype originated in a woman younger than 45 who had recovered from COVID-19. In nucleotides, the CDR3 is TGTGCCAGTAGTTCGGCGTTGGTGGGTGGTTACAGCTCTTACACCGGGGAGCTGTTTTTT. Translation: CASSSALVGGYSSYTGELFF.